Listed here are 9 T cell receptor beta chains from one sample, sequenced in a study of blood T cell repertoires in COVID-19 (dated by TCRdb to 2018 to 2021). Library preparation used the immunoSEQ multiplex PCR assay. In TCRdb, the immuneACCESS table is reduced to in-frame sequences with V and J assigned. These tables do not hold every clone; where another copy was compared, an unresolved V gene accounts for under half, and the others remain unexplained. This sample is represented by some 190,000 clones; 82% of them were singletons. Approximately 8% of the sample belongs to the ten largest clones. The sample taken for sequencing was peripheral blood. These receptors were collected from a woman aged 60-75 years with COVID-19, enrolled during active disease.

The V and J genes are TRBV11-2 and TRBJ2-2; a weak D match, TRBD2 (6 bases). The V gene's germline CDR1 is SGHAT and CDR2 FQNNGV. V was pared by 1 base and J by 5 bases, with 11 bases between. CDR3 length: 15 residues. The CDR3: CASSLAGSWTGELFF. CDR3 sequence (DNA): TGTGCCAGCAGCTTAGCCGGGAGTTGGACCGGGGAGCTGTTTTTT. Full variable domain (rest looked up from reference TRBV11-2 and TRBJ2-2): EAGVAQSPRYKIIEKRQSVAFWCNPISGHATLYWYQQILGQGPKLLIQFQNNGVVDDSQLPKDRFSAERLKGVDSTLKIQPAKLEDSAVYLCASSLAGSWTGELFFGEGSRLTVL.

V and J are TRBV28 and TRBJ2-6, with a tentative D call TRBD1 (6 bases). CDR3 length: 16 amino acids. Trimming took 11 bases from V and 0 from J, leaving 17 bases between them. Germline-derived CDR1 and CDR2 are MDHEN and SYDVKM. CDR3 loop: CAASGRGHSGANVLTF. The CDR3 region has the DNA TGTGCCGCTTCGGGACGGGGACACTCTGGGGCCAACGTCCTGACTTTC.

V and J are TRBV4-1 and TRBJ1-6; the match to TRBD1 covers 7 bases. Germline V gene sequence: CDR1 MGHRA, CDR2 YSYEKL. The CDR3 is 15 residues long. Trimming at V came to 4 bases and at J to 4 bases, leaving 4 bases not matched to a gene. CDR3 DNA: TGCGCCAGCAGCCCCGGACAGGATTATAATTCACCCCTCCACTTT. Encoded protein: CASSPGQDYNSPLHF.

The chain combines TRBV6-6 with TRBJ1-1; a weak D match, TRBD1 (5 bases). This CDR3 comprises 17 residues. Trimming took off 6 bases at V and 0 bases at J, with 20 bases between the two ends. CDR1 and CDR2 from the germline V gene are MNHNY and SVGAGI (reference sequence). CDR3 nucleotide sequence: TGTGCCAGCAGCCGAGCGGACAATACCCTCTTGAACACTGAAGCTTTCTTT. It encodes CASSRADNTLLNTEAFF.

J is TRBJ2-3 and V is TRBV29-1, with TRBD2 matching over 8 bases. After removal of 6 bases from V and 5 bases from J, the junction contained 13 bases not matched to a gene. Germline CDR1 reads SQVTM; CDR2 reads ANQGSEA. The CDR3 has 15 residues. CDR3 in amino acids: CSVGPPSGLKDTQYF. CDR3 nucleotide sequence: TGCAGCGTAGGGCCCCCTAGCGGGTTGAAAGATACGCAGTATTTT.

This clone was counted once. The chain is built from TRBV7-2 and TRBJ2-3; the match to TRBD2 covers 10 bases. The CDR3 covers 17 residues. Germline V CDR1 and CDR2: SGHTA, FQGNSA. The V gene end was trimmed by 5 bases and the J gene end by 6 bases; junction bases not matched to a gene: 14. CDR3 loop: CASSPGVAGGGMDTQYF. The DNA of the CDR3 is TGTGCCAGCAGCCCGGGGGTAGCGGGAGGAGGGATGGATACGCAGTATTTT.

This chain joins TRBV27 and TRBJ2-1; 13 bases map to TRBD2. The CDR3 consists of 18 residues. V lost 6 bases to trimming and J lost 1 base; unmatched junction nucleotides: 9. In germline, CDR1 is MNHEY, CDR2 SMNVEV (reference sequence). Here the CDR3 DNA reads TGTGCCAGCAGCCCCGGGACTAGCGGGGATATTTCCTACAATGAGCAGTTCTTC. Protein product: CASSPGTSGDISYNEQFF.

J is TRBJ1-4 and V is TRBV6-5, with D uncertain. Trimming took off 6 bases at V and 5 bases at J, with 16 bases between the two ends. Germline CDR1 and CDR2: MNHEY and SVGAGI. The CDR3 spans 15 residues. CDR3 in amino acids: CASSAGRSVNEKLFF. The CDR3 DNA reads as TGTGCCAGCAGCGCTGGGAGGAGCGTGAATGAAAAACTGTTTTTT.

V is TRBV5-4 and J is TRBJ1-1, with 7 bases lining up with TRBD1. V lost 5 bases to trimming and J lost 4 bases; unmatched junction nucleotides: 17. Germline CDR1 is SGHNT and CDR2 is YYREEE (reference sequence). The CDR3 covers 17 residues. Here the CDR3 DNA reads TGTGCCAGCAGTCCTATCCATCCGGGACAGCTTTCCACTGAAGCTTTCTTT. Its translation: CASSPIHPGQLSTEAFF.